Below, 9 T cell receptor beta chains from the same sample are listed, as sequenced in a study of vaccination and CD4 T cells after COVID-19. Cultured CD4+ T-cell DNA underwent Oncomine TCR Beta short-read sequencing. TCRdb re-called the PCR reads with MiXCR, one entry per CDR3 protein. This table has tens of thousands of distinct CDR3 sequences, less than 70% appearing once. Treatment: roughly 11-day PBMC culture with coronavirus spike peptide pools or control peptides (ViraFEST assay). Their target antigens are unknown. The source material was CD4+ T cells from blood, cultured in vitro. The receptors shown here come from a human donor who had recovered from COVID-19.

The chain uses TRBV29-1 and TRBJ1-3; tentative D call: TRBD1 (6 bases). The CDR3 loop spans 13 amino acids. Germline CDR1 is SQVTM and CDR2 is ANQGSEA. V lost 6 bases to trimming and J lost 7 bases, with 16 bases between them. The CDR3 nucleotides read TGCAGCGTGGCTGACCTGGGGGGCAACACCATATATTTT. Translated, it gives CSVADLGGNTIYF.

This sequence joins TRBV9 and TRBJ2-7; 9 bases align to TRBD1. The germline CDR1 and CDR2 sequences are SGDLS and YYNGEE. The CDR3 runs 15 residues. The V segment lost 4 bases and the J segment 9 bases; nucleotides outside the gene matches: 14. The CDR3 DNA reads TGTGCCAGCAGCCCACAAGGACAGGGGATCTGGCCGCAGTACTTC. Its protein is CASSPQGQGIWPQYF. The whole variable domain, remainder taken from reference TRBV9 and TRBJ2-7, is DSGVTQTPKHLITATGQRVTLRCSPRSGDLSVYWYQQSLDQGLQFLIQYYNGEERAKGNILERFSAQQFPDLHSELNLSSLELGDSALYFCASSPQGQGIWPQYFGPGTRLTVT.

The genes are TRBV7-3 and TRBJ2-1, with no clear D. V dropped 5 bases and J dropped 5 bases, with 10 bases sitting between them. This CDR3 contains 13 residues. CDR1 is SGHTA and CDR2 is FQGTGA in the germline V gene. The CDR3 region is CASSPSPDNEQFF. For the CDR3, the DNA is TGTGCCAGCAGCCCCTCCCCGGACAATGAGCAGTTCTTC.

The CDR3 is CASSLVETQYF. The CDR3 DNA is TGTGCCAGCAGCTTAGTGGAGACCCAGTACTTC. This chain links TRBV7-2 with TRBJ2-5, with no clear D. Trimming stripped 1 base from V and 5 bases from J, with 2 bases between. Germline V gene sequence: CDR1 SGHTA, CDR2 FQGNSA. The CDR3 is 11 residues long.

The CDR3 sequence: CASSARQALYTGELFF. The CDR3 bases are TGTGCCAGCAGCGCCCGACAGGCCCTATACACCGGGGAGCTGTTTTTT. The chain couples TRBV9 to TRBJ2-2; D perhaps matches TRBD1 (6 bases). The CDR3 contains 16 residues. Between the trimmed V and J ends, which lost 3 bases and 3 bases, there was a span of 15 bases. Per the germline V gene, CDR1 is SGDLS and CDR2 is YYNGEE.

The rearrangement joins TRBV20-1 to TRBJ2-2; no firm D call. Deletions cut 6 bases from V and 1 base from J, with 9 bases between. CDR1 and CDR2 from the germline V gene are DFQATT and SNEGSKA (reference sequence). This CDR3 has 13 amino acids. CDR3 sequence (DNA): TGCAGTGCCCCGGTTCGGAACACCGGGGAGCTGTTTTTT. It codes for CSAPVRNTGELFF.

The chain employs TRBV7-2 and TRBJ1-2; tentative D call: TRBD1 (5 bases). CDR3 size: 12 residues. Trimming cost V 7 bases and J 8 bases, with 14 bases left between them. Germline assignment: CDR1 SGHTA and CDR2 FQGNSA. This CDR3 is CASKTGPLGYTF. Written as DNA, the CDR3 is TGTGCCAGCAAAACAGGCCCCCTAGGCTACACCTTC.

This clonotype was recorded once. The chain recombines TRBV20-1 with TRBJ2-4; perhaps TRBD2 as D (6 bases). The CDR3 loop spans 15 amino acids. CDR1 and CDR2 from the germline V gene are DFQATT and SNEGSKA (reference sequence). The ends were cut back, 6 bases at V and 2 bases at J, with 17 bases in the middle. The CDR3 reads CSAQGREKTKNIQYF. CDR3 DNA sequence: TGCAGTGCCCAGGGACGGGAGAAAACCAAAAACATTCAGTACTTC.

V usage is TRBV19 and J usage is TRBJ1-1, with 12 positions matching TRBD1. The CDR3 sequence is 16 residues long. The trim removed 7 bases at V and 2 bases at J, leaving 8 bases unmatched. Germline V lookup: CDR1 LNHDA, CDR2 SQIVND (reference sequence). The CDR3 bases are TGTGCCAGTACTCCCGGCGGGACAGGGGGCAACACTGAAGCTTTCTTT. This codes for CASTPGGTGGNTEAFF.